Following are 6 T cell receptor beta chains from one sample sequenced in a study of PD-1 blockade in classical Hodgkin lymphoma. Relapse after autologous stem cell transplantation occurred in every patient, and brentuximab vedotin exposure varied. Profiling relied on immunoSEQ multiplex PCR, and the TCRdb table lists in-frame clones only, not all of them. The sample includes approximately 27,000 clones, 80% to 90% of them seen just once. Sequencing used peripheral blood mononuclear cells (PBMCs), obtained at baseline. The origin of the receptors is a human donor with classical Hodgkin lymphoma.

The CDR3 coding sequence is TGTGCCAGGTCCCTCGACCAGGACACTGAAGCTTTCTTT. Translation: CARSLDQDTEAFF. V is TRBV2 and J is TRBJ1-1; D gene unclear. This CDR3 has 13 amino acids. CDR1 is SNHLY and CDR2 is FYNNEI in the germline V gene. V was trimmed by 9 bases and J by 3 bases, leaving 14 bases between them.

V is TRBV19 and J is TRBJ1-5, with a weak D call TRBD1 (6 bases). In germline, CDR1 is LNHDA, CDR2 SQIVND (reference sequence). The CDR3 is 13 amino acids. V lost 8 bases and J lost 3, with 11 bases in between. DNA of the CDR3: TGTGCCAGTGCGGGGGGCCCCAATCAGCCCCAGCATTTT. It yields the protein CASAGGPNQPQHF. The full variable domain, its missing parts supplied by reference TRBV19 and TRBJ1-5, is DGGITQSPKYLFRKEGQNVTLSCEQNLNHDAMYWYRQDPGQGLRLIYYSQIVNDFQKGDIAEGYSVSREKKESFPLTVTSAQKNPTAFYLCASAGGPNQPQHFGDGTRLSIL.

The chain employs TRBV19 and TRBJ2-5; 8 bases match TRBD1. CDR1 and CDR2 from the germline V gene are LNHDA and SQIVND (reference sequence). The CDR3 totals 13 residues. V lost 5 bases to trimming and J lost 5 bases; unmatched junction nucleotides: 4. The CDR3 bases are TGTGCCAGTAGTTCGTACAGGGGGGAGACCCAGTACTTC. It yields the protein CASSSYRGETQYF.

The J gene is TRBJ2-1, the V gene TRBV6-5; 11 nucleotides align to TRBD2. Trimming took 4 bases from V and 5 from J; bases not matched to a gene: 7. The CDR3 spans 16 residues. Germline CDR1 reads MNHEY; CDR2 reads SVGAGI. CDR3 in amino acids: CASSSRLAGSNNEQFF. CDR3 nucleotides: TGTGCCAGCAGTTCTAGACTAGCGGGAAGTAACAATGAGCAGTTCTTC.

This clone was seen a handful of times. The chain links TRBV7-9 to TRBJ1-1; possibly TRBD1 for D (6 bases). The CDR3 runs to 12 residues. The germline V gene has CDR1 SEHNR and CDR2 FQNEAQ (reference sequence). Deletions cut 5 bases from V and 10 bases from J, with 14 bases between. The CDR3 loop reads CASSKGQGAAFF. Written as DNA, the CDR3 is TGTGCCAGCAGCAAGGGACAAGGAGCAGCTTTCTTT.

The chain has TRBV6-6 and TRBJ1-1; 8 positions agree with TRBD1. Germline loops: CDR1 MNHNY, CDR2 SVGAGI (reference sequence). CDR3 length equals 14 residues. V lost 6 bases, J lost 0 bases, and 3 bases stayed unmatched. The CDR3 DNA reads TGTGCCAGCAGACGGACAGGGTTGAACACTGAAGCTTTCTTT. Its protein product is CASRRTGLNTEAFF.